These 20 T cell receptor beta chains were sequenced from one sample in a study of cytomegalovirus exposure and HLA in healthy donors. 60 Vbeta and 13 Jbeta primers were used in PCR. Sequencing used immunoSEQ multiplex PCR; TCRdb keeps in-frame clones, though not all of them. This repertoire shows roughly 190,000 clones, about four fifths found once; its top ten account for approximately 1%. Sequenced sample: PBMCs. These TCRs come from a woman aged 40-49 years in good health and CMV-seronegative.

J is TRBJ2-7 and V is TRBV11-3, with 9 bases lining up with TRBD2. Trimming took 5 bases from V and 5 from J; bases not matched to a gene: 4. Germline CDR1 SGHNT, CDR2 YENEEA. The CDR3 contains 13 residues. CDR3 sequence: CASSPSGNHEQYV. The CDR3 nucleotides are TGTGCCAGCAGCCCTAGCGGGAACCACGAGCAGTACGTC.

This chain joins TRBV7-9 and TRBJ1-1, with D perhaps TRBD1 (6 bases). The germline V gene encodes CDR1 SEHNR and CDR2 FQNEAQ (reference sequence). V gave up 7 bases and J gave up 3 bases, with 18 bases separating them. The CDR3 runs 15 residues. The CDR3 loop reads CASTGRGAGHTEAFF. CDR3 DNA: TGTGCCAGCACCGGGCGGGGGGCTGGGCACACTGAAGCTTTCTTT.

The rearrangement joins TRBV7-9 to TRBJ1-2; D gene uncertain. This CDR3 comprises 14 residues. From germline, CDR1 is SEHNR and CDR2 FQNEAQ (reference sequence). V dropped 5 bases and J dropped 7 bases, with 17 bases sitting between them. The CDR3 DNA reads TGTGCCAGCAGCGCTCCGTCGAAATTCGGTGGCTACACCTTC. Its protein is CASSAPSKFGGYTF. The full variable domain, rest sourced from reference TRBV7-9 and TRBJ1-2, is DTGVSQNPRHKITKRGQNVTFRCDPISEHNRLYWYRQTLGQGPEFLTYFQNEAQLEKSRLLSDRFSAERPKGSFSTLEIQRTEQGDSAMYLCASSAPSKFGGYTFGSGTRLTVV.

The chain couples TRBV6-5 to TRBJ1-2, with TRBD1 identical over 9 bases. Losses at the gene ends were 6 bases for V and 2 bases for J; bases not matched to a gene: 4. The CDR3 is 14 residues long. Germline V CDR1 and CDR2: MNHEY, SVGAGI. The CDR3 nucleotides read TGTGCCAGCAGACGAGGGACAGGGAACTATGGCTACACCTTC. It specifies CASRRGTGNYGYTF.

The chain recombines TRBV15 with TRBJ1-2; 8 bases match TRBD1. The ends lost 1 base at V and 0 bases at J; junction bases unmatched: 1. Germline V gene sequence: CDR1 LNHNV, CDR2 YYDKDF (reference sequence). The CDR3 extends over 15 amino acids. The CDR3 bases are TGTGCCACCAGCAGAGGGACAGGGTCTAACTATGGCTACACCTTC. Its translation is CATSRGTGSNYGYTF. Supplemented by reference TRBV15 and TRBJ1-2, the full variable domain reads DAMVIQNPRYQVTQFGKPVTLSCSQTLNHNVMYWYQQKSSQAPKLLFHYYDKDFNNEADTPDNFQSRRPNTSFCFLDIRSPGLGDTAMYLCATSRGTGSNYGYTFGSGTRLTVV.

This clone has only a few counts. The chain is built from TRBV27 and TRBJ2-5, with a tentative D call TRBD2 (7 bases). The germline gives CDR1 MNHEY, CDR2 SMNVEV (reference sequence). The ends were cut back, 5 bases at V and 7 bases at J, with 20 bases in the middle. The CDR3 contains 15 residues. DNA for the CDR3: TGTGCCAGCAGTCTGGGAGGGGGGTCGGCTAGGACCCAGTACTTC. As protein: CASSLGGGSARTQYF.

On this clone: This specimen includes other DNA sequences encoding the same CDR3. The chain links TRBV9 to TRBJ2-7; D ambiguous. V was trimmed by 0 bases and J by 1 base, leaving 8 bases between them. The CDR3 totals 14 residues. In germline, CDR1 is SGDLS, CDR2 YYNGEE. CDR3 residues: CASSVASGSYEQYF. The DNA of the CDR3 is TGTGCCAGCAGCGTAGCTTCCGGGTCCTACGAGCAGTACTTC. The variable domain in full, with the rest retrieved from reference TRBV9 and TRBJ2-7, is DSGVTQTPKHLITATGQRVTLRCSPRSGDLSVYWYQQSLDQGLQFLIQYYNGEERAKGNILERFSAQQFPDLHSELNLSSLELGDSALYFCASSVASGSYEQYFGPGTRLTVT.

This clone occurred once. This sequence joins TRBV11-2 and TRBJ1-1; 9 nucleotides agree with TRBD1. The CDR3 is made up of 16 amino acids. V gave up 0 bases and J gave up 6 bases; unmatched junction bases: 8. Germline V gene data show CDR1 as SGHAT and CDR2 as FQNNGV. CDR3 sequence reads: CASSLDRDRVFAEAFF. CDR3 coding DNA: TGTGCCAGCAGCTTAGATAGGGACAGGGTTTTCGCTGAAGCTTTCTTT.

There are a few counts of this clone. This chain links TRBV30 with TRBJ1-2; 8 nucleotides align to TRBD1. The length of the CDR3 is 13 residues. Germline-derived CDR1 and CDR2 are GTSNPN and SVGIG (reference sequence). The V gene end was trimmed by 2 bases and the J gene end by 2 bases; junction bases not matched to a gene: 1. CDR3 DNA sequence: TGTGCCTGGAGTCGGACAGGGAACTATGGCTACACCTTC. It encodes CAWSRTGNYGYTF.

This sequence joins TRBV7-2 and TRBJ2-7, with a weak D call TRBD1 (6 bases). CDR1 is SGHTA and CDR2 is FQGNSA in the germline V gene. This CDR3 region has 15 residues. The germline V and J ends were trimmed by 0 bases and 4 bases, with 13 bases remaining between them. CDR3 loop: CASSLAATGTYEQYF. The CDR3, as DNA: TGTGCCAGCAGCTTAGCTGCGACAGGAACTTACGAGCAGTACTTC. The full variable domain, rest sourced from reference TRBV7-2 and TRBJ2-7, is GAGVSQSPSNKVTEKGKDVELRCDPISGHTALYWYRQSLGQGLEFLIYFQGNSAPDKSGLPSDRFSAERTGGSVSTLTIQRTQQEDSAVYLCASSLAATGTYEQYFGPGTRLTVT.

CDR3 DNA sequence: TGCGCCAGCAGCCAAACTAGCTTTGGCAATGAGCAGTTCTTC. Translating gives CASSQTSFGNEQFF. The chain uses TRBV4-3 and TRBJ2-1; weak D call: TRBD2 (6 bases). The V end was cut by 2 bases, the J end by 6 bases, with 11 bases between. The CDR3 length is 14 residues. CDR1 is LGHNA and CDR2 is YSLEER in the germline V gene.

The chain employs TRBV7-2 and TRBJ2-1; the match to TRBD2 covers 10 bases. The J segment lost 2 bases and the V segment lost 3 bases, leaving 1 base of the junction unmatched. The CDR3 contains 15 residues. Germline V CDR1 and CDR2: SGHTA, FQGNSA. The CDR3 here is CASSFLAGAYNEQFF. In DNA form, the CDR3 reads TGTGCCAGCAGCTTCCTAGCGGGAGCCTACAATGAGCAGTTCTTC.

This chain connects TRBV5-1 to TRBJ2-5; unclear D gene. CDR1 is SGHRS, CDR2 YFSETQ, per germline. The CDR3 consists of 11 residues. Deletions cut 4 bases from V and 3 bases from J, with 4 bases between. The chain's CDR3 is CASSAEETQYF. Here the CDR3 DNA reads TGCGCCAGCAGCGCGGAAGAGACCCAGTACTTC.

This clone was seen a single time. The chain recombines TRBV11-2 with TRBJ2-3; 8 bases match TRBD1. Germline lookup yields CDR1 SGHAT and CDR2 FQNNGV. The CDR3 has 16 residues. Losses at the gene ends were 1 base for V and 2 bases for J; bases not matched to a gene: 5. CDR3 DNA: TGTGCCAGCAGCTTAGCAGGGGGCAGCTTCACAGATACGCAGTATTTT. It translates to CASSLAGGSFTDTQYF.

The chain uses TRBV4-2 and TRBJ1-3; tentatively, D is TRBD1 (5 bases). The CDR3 runs 15 residues. V lost 0 bases and J 2 bases, leaving 8 bases between the germline ends. Germline assignment: CDR1 LGHNA and CDR2 YNFKEQ. The CDR3 DNA follows: TGTGCCAGCAGCCAAGATGGGACTCCTGGAAACACCATATATTTT. Translated: CASSQDGTPGNTIYF.

This CDR3 reads CASSLSGYNQPQHF. DNA for the CDR3: TGTGCCAGCAGTTTATCCGGGTACAATCAGCCCCAGCATTTT. The chain links TRBV28 to TRBJ1-5; D uncertain. Trimming pared 1 base from V and 3 bases from J, leaving 7 bases between. Germline CDR1 reads MDHEN; CDR2 reads SYDVKM. The CDR3 covers 14 residues.

The CDR3 is CASSLSGFRGNTIYF. The CDR3 region has the DNA TGTGCCAGCAGCTTATCAGGTTTTCGTGGAAACACCATATATTTT. The chain recombines TRBV11-3 with TRBJ1-3; no firm D call. The CDR3 runs to 15 residues. Germline V gene sequence: CDR1 SGHNT, CDR2 YENEEA. The V and J ends lost 2 bases and 3 bases respectively, with 11 bases between them.

The chain has TRBV6-5 and TRBJ1-4; D possibly corresponds to TRBD1 (5 bases). The ends were cut back, 6 bases at V and 6 bases at J, with 11 bases in the middle. Per germline, CDR1 MNHEY and CDR2 SVGAGI. The CDR3 length is 13 residues. The CDR3 DNA reads as TGTGCCAGCAGACCTACAGGATATGAAAAACTGTTTTTT. Amino acid sequence: CASRPTGYEKLFF.

V usage is TRBV6-1 and J usage is TRBJ1-2, with TRBD1 as a possible D gene (5 bases). V was shortened by 8 bases and J by 3 bases, with 19 bases between the two germline ends. Germline CDR1 reads MNHNS; CDR2 reads SASEGT. The CDR3 loop spans 15 amino acids. CDR3 in amino acids: CASLLVLGGHYGYTF. The CDR3 nucleotides read TGTGCCAGCCTACTAGTCCTCGGGGGTCACTATGGCTACACCTTC.

The chain recombines TRBV28 with TRBJ1-2; no definite D call. The germline CDR1 and CDR2 sequences are MDHEN and SYDVKM. The CDR3 contains 13 residues. V was shortened by 5 bases and J by 7 bases, with 14 bases between the two germline ends. The chain's CDR3 is CASSRASGGGYTF. The CDR3 DNA reads as TGTGCCAGCAGTCGGGCGTCCGGAGGTGGCTACACCTTC.